This passage covers 21 T cell receptor beta chains from one sample sequenced in a study of shared clonotypes between healthy human individuals. CD45RO-negative cells were positively selected for CCR7, leaving out terminally differentiated effector memory CD45RA+ cells. The method was immunoSEQ multiplex PCR; TCRdb's version includes in-frame clones alone and lacks a portion of them. The sample shows about 2,200,000 clones, roughly 91% of them seen only once. Specimen: naive CD8+ T cells from PBMCs. These receptors were collected from a man between 18 and 35 years old in good health. Some clones in this sample may be carry-over from other donors' samples.

This clone showed up just once. The chain links TRBV15 to TRBJ2-3; D possibly corresponds to TRBD2 (6 bases). Germline V lookup: CDR1 LNHNV, CDR2 YYDKDF (reference sequence). The CDR3 covers 15 residues. V lost 1 base and J lost 4, with 12 bases in between. CDR3 in DNA: TGTGCCACCAGCAGAGCAACCGGGACTTCAGATACGCAGTATTTT. It yields the protein CATSRATGTSDTQYF.

V usage is TRBV7-9 and J usage is TRBJ2-2; 7 bases are shared with TRBD2. From germline, CDR1 is SEHNR and CDR2 FQNEAQ (reference sequence). The junction had 8 bases not matched to a gene; V was cut back by 6 bases and J by 1 base. The CDR3 spans 16 residues. CDR3 nucleotide sequence: TGTGCCAGCAGTTTTTCGGGAGGCATGAACACCGGGGAGCTGTTTTTT. Residues: CASSFSGGMNTGELFF.

This rearrangement joins TRBV4-1 to TRBJ2-3, with D uncertain. The V gene lost 4 bases and the J gene lost 3 bases, with 8 bases spanning the gap. CDR3 length: 13 amino acids. Per the germline V gene, CDR1 is MGHRA and CDR2 is YSYEKL. In DNA, the CDR3 is TGCGCCAGCAGCCCAAGATTAACAGATACGCAGTATTTT. This encodes CASSPRLTDTQYF.

The V call is TRBV11-2, the J call TRBJ2-7, with 10 bases that match TRBD2. Germline V gene lookup returns CDR1 SGHAT and CDR2 FQNNGV. V lost 5 bases, J lost 1 base, and 14 bases stayed unmatched. The CDR3 is made up of 18 amino acids. CDR3 in amino acids: CASSQIRSSGSPSYEQYF. The CDR3 region has the DNA TGTGCCAGCAGCCAAATACGATCTAGCGGGAGCCCTTCCTACGAGCAGTACTTC.

About this clone: The same CDR3 is also encoded by other DNA sequences in this sample. In DNA form, the CDR3 reads TGTGCCAGCAGTCACCGGACAGGGAACACCGGGGAGCTGTTTTTT. Translating it yields CASSHRTGNTGELFF. This chain joins TRBV7-9 and TRBJ2-2; TRBD1 matches at 7 bases. From germline, CDR1 is SEHNR and CDR2 FQNEAQ (reference sequence). There are 15 residues in the CDR3. J gave up 1 base and V 6 bases, and 5 bases lay outside the gene matches.

This sequence joins TRBV7-8 and TRBJ2-7; 8 nucleotides agree with TRBD1. The CDR3 sequence is 14 residues long. Germline-derived CDR1 and CDR2 are SGHVS and FQNEAQ. V trimming: 5 bases; J trimming: 5 bases; junction bases outside the gene matches: 8. The CDR3 nucleotides read TGTGCCAGCAGCCCCCGCCGGACAGGGAACGAGCAGTACTTC. It is translated as CASSPRRTGNEQYF.

The chain uses TRBV4-3 and TRBJ1-2; TRBD1 is a possible D gene (5 bases). The V gene's germline CDR1 is LGHNA and CDR2 YSLEER. This CDR3 spans 17 amino acids. V lost 4 bases to trimming and J lost 3 bases, with 21 bases between them. CDR3 region: CASSRSLGDSVYYGYTF. The CDR3 region has the DNA TGCGCCAGCAGCCGAAGTCTCGGAGACAGCGTTTACTATGGCTACACCTTC.

The table lists this clone with a count of one. V usage is TRBV27 and J usage is TRBJ2-7; unclear D gene. This CDR3 region has 14 residues. V lost 6 bases, J lost 5 bases, and 17 bases lay in between. Germline V gene lookup returns CDR1 MNHEY and CDR2 SMNVEV (reference sequence). CDR3 protein: CASSPYRAPNEQYF. The CDR3 coding sequence is TGTGCCAGCAGCCCCTACAGAGCTCCGAACGAGCAGTACTTC.

The chain links TRBV9 to TRBJ2-7; TRBD2 matches 7 bases. J gave up 4 bases and V 0 bases, and 7 bases lay outside the gene matches. This CDR3 contains 15 residues. Germline V CDR1 and CDR2: SGDLS, YYNGEE. CDR3 region: CASSVASGTNYEQYF. CDR3 DNA: TGTGCCAGCAGCGTAGCGAGCGGGACCAATTACGAGCAGTACTTC.

The chain is built from TRBV28 and TRBJ1-1, with no clear D. The V end lost 8 bases, the J end lost 0 bases, and 16 bases lay between the germline ends. Germline assignment: CDR1 MDHEN and CDR2 SYDVKM. The CDR3 has 15 residues. The CDR3 DNA reads TGTGCCAGCTCCCCCCCCCACAGCTTGAACACTGAAGCTTTCTTT. This encodes CASSPPHSLNTEAFF.

The chain carries TRBV10-2 and TRBJ2-7, with 11 bases fitting TRBD1. The V gene's germline CDR1 is WSHSY and CDR2 SAAADI. Trimming cost V 6 bases and J 3 bases; bases outside gene matches: 7. CDR3 length: 15 residues. CDR3 sequence (DNA): TGCGCCAGCAGAAACCGGGACAGGGGGGGCTACGAGCAGTACTTC. It specifies CASRNRDRGGYEQYF.

The chain links TRBV4-2 to TRBJ2-1, with TRBD2 matching over 13 bases. Trimming took 3 bases from V and 6 from J; bases not matched to a gene: 5. The CDR3 sequence is 16 residues long. CDR1 LGHNA and CDR2 YNFKEQ come from the germline V gene. The DNA for the CDR3 is TGTGCCAGCAGCCAGCTGGGACTAGCGGGGATCAATGAGCAGTTCTTC. This encodes CASSQLGLAGINEQFF.

This chain links TRBV9 with TRBJ1-2, with TRBD1 identical over 9 bases. The CDR3 loop spans 19 amino acids. Losses at the gene ends were 4 bases for V and 5 bases for J; bases not matched to a gene: 21. Germline CDR1 reads SGDLS; CDR2 reads YYNGEE. The CDR3 spells CASSPHGEGSGQGSYGYTF. Written as DNA, the CDR3 is TGTGCCAGCAGCCCCCATGGGGAGGGATCGGGACAGGGAAGTTATGGCTACACCTTC.

J is TRBJ2-1 and V is TRBV6-5; 7 bases are shared with TRBD2. Germline V gene sequence: CDR1 MNHEY, CDR2 SVGAGI. This CDR3 region has 14 residues. V shed 0 bases and J 5 bases; nucleotides not matched to a gene: 1. CDR3: CASSYSGGNNEQFF. CDR3 coding DNA: TGTGCCAGCAGTTACTCGGGGGGGAACAATGAGCAGTTCTTC.

J is TRBJ1-4 and V is TRBV21-1. TRBV21-1 is termed a pseudogene. The CDR3 consists of 16 residues. The CDR3 reads CAPPGGHIGTNEKLFF. The CDR3 nucleotides read TGTGCCCCTCCGGGGGGACACATCGGAACTAATGAAAAACTGTTTTTT.

The J gene is TRBJ2-1, the V gene TRBV5-1; D gene unclear. Germline V gene data show CDR1 as SGHRS and CDR2 as YFSETQ. Between the trimmed V and J ends, which lost 4 bases and 10 bases, there was a span of 21 bases. The CDR3 is made up of 15 amino acids. The CDR3 DNA reads TGCGCCAGCAGCCTGGGCGTCGGAGTCCTGGCCGAGCAGTTCTTC. Its protein is CASSLGVGVLAEQFF.

A few counts support this clone. The J gene is TRBJ1-5, the V gene TRBV19; D is unclear. Germline CDR1 is LNHDA and CDR2 is SQIVND (reference sequence). The CDR3 has 15 amino acids. The V end lost 5 bases, the J end lost 0 bases, and 11 bases lay between the germline ends. The CDR3 region is CASSHGRYSNQPQHF. For the CDR3, the DNA is TGTGCCAGTAGTCACGGAAGGTATAGCAATCAGCCCCAGCATTTT.

The chain employs TRBV4-1 and TRBJ1-3, with D tentatively TRBD1 (6 bases). The CDR3 consists of 15 residues. V gave up 4 bases and J gave up 0 bases, with 10 bases separating them. The germline V gene has CDR1 MGHRA and CDR2 YSYEKL. The CDR3 DNA sequence: TGCGCCAGCAGCCCTCAGGGGAACTCTGGAAACACCATATATTTT. It codes for CASSPQGNSGNTIYF.

V and J are TRBV18 and TRBJ2-7; 8 bases align to TRBD2. The CDR3 contains 14 residues. V trimming: 3 bases; J trimming: 6 bases; junction bases outside the gene matches: 7. Germline assignment: CDR1 KGHSH and CDR2 LQKENI. CDR3 protein: CASSPPTSAGEQYF. The CDR3 DNA reads as TGTGCCAGCTCACCCCCGACTAGCGCCGGCGAGCAGTACTTC.

The chain employs TRBV5-4 and TRBJ1-1, with D perhaps matching TRBD1 (5 bases). Germline V CDR1 and CDR2: SGHNT, YYREEE (reference sequence). This CDR3 is 14 amino acids long. V was cut by 0 bases and J by 6 bases, with 12 bases left in between. The chain's CDR3 is CASSLEGTGPEAFF. The CDR3 nucleotides read TGTGCCAGCAGCTTGGAGGGGACGGGCCCTGAAGCTTTCTTT.

This clone has a handful of counts. The chain carries TRBV4-2 and TRBJ1-3; D gene unclear. Germline CDR1 reads LGHNA; CDR2 reads YNFKEQ. The length of the CDR3 is 15 residues. Trimming removed 1 base at V and 7 bases at J, with 14 bases between. The CDR3 reads CASSQVPQWLNTIYF. The CDR3 DNA reads TGTGCCAGCAGCCAAGTCCCACAGTGGTTGAACACCATATATTTT.